These T cell receptor beta chains were read from a single sample in a study of blood T cell repertoires in COVID-19. This table comes from immunoSEQ multiplex PCR, and its TCRdb copy is limited to in-frame clones, with some not included. This sample yields about 300,000 clones, of which roughly 85% are seen a single time; approximately 5.3% belongs to the top ten. The source material was PBMCs or T cells enriched from blood (not recorded which). The receptors shown here come from a woman under 40 who had recovered from COVID-19. Each CDR3 is given with its conserved first and last residue. Fields, in order: CDR3 DNA, CDR3 protein, J gene, clone size, D gene, V gene. D genes are given only for firm matches. The size entry is marked missing in some rows and otherwise reads once, few, many or a size class.

CDR3 DNA: TGTGCCAGCAGGAAACAGGGGAGGAACACTGAAGCTTTCTTT
CDR3 protein: CASRKQGRNTEAFF
J gene: TRBJ1-1
clone size: -
D gene: TRBD1
V gene: TRBV6-5

CDR3 DNA: TGTGCTAGTGGTCTCGGGAATAATCAGCCCCAGCATTTT
CDR3 protein: CASGLGNNQPQHF
J gene: TRBJ1-5
clone size: -
D gene: -
V gene: TRBV12-5

CDR3 DNA: TGTGCCACCAGTGATCCGGGACAGAATAATGAGCAGTTCTTC
CDR3 protein: CATSDPGQNNEQFF
J gene: TRBJ2-1
clone size: once
D gene: TRBD1
V gene: TRBV24-1

CDR3 DNA: TGTGCCAGTAGTATAAGATCAATAGGGACAGGGGTGGGTGATCAGCCCCAGCATTTT
CDR3 protein: CASSIRSIGTGVGDQPQHF
J gene: TRBJ1-5
clone size: few
D gene: TRBD1
V gene: TRBV19

CDR3 DNA: TGTGCCAGCAGCTTAGACTCAACCCCGGGAAACTACAATGAGCAGTTCTTC
CDR3 protein: CASSLDSTPGNYNEQFF
J gene: TRBJ2-1
clone size: few
D gene: -
V gene: TRBV7-2

CDR3 DNA: TGTGCCAGCAGCCAGGCTTTGGGGGGGCGCGATGAAAAACTGTTTTTT
CDR3 protein: CASSQALGGRDEKLFF
J gene: TRBJ1-4
clone size: -
D gene: -
V gene: TRBV4-2

CDR3 DNA: TGTGCCTGGAGCGCCGCAGGGGCTCAGCCCCAGCATTTT
CDR3 protein: CAWSAAGAQPQHF
J gene: TRBJ1-5
clone size: -
D gene: -
V gene: TRBV30

CDR3 DNA: TGCGCCAGCAGCCAAGATCAAGGGGAAGAAGCTTTCTTT
CDR3 protein: CASSQDQGEEAFF
J gene: TRBJ1-1
clone size: -
D gene: -
V gene: TRBV4-1

CDR3 DNA: TGCGCCAGCAGCTCCGGCGGGACAGCCGCGTCTAACTATGGCTACACCTTC
CDR3 protein: CASSSGGTAASNYGYTF
J gene: TRBJ1-2
clone size: -
D gene: TRBD1
V gene: TRBV5-1

CDR3 DNA: TGTGCCAGCAGCTTAGAGTGGGGACAGGGACCCTACGAGCAGTACTTC
CDR3 protein: CASSLEWGQGPYEQYF
J gene: TRBJ2-7
clone size: -
D gene: TRBD1
V gene: TRBV7-2

CDR3 DNA: TGTGCCAGCAGTTTACAACTAACGAGGGGGTTGTATGGGCCCCAGCATTTT
CDR3 protein: CASSLQLTRGLYGPQHF
J gene: TRBJ1-5
clone size: -
D gene: -
V gene: TRBV27

CDR3 DNA: TGTGCCAGCAGCTCGGGGGTGGGAATCGGCGGCTACACCTTC
CDR3 protein: CASSSGVGIGGYTF
J gene: TRBJ1-2
clone size: -
D gene: -
V gene: TRBV5-4

CDR3 DNA: TGTGCCAGCAGTGAAGCGGGACAGGGGATTGCGAACTATGGCTACACCTTC
CDR3 protein: CASSEAGQGIANYGYTF
J gene: TRBJ1-2
clone size: -
D gene: TRBD1
V gene: TRBV6-1

CDR3 DNA: TGTGCCAGCTCACCACTAGGGGGTAGAACTGAAGCTTTCTTT
CDR3 protein: CASSPLGGRTEAFF
J gene: TRBJ1-1
clone size: -
D gene: -
V gene: TRBV18

CDR3 DNA: TGTGCCAGCAGCCCAAGGGGTCTAGCGGGGGGACTTATCTCCTACAATGAGCAGTTCTTC
CDR3 protein: CASSPRGLAGGLISYNEQFF
J gene: TRBJ2-1
clone size: -
D gene: TRBD2
V gene: TRBV9

CDR3 DNA: TGTGCCAGCAGCCAGGGGGATTCACCCCTCCACTTT
CDR3 protein: CASSQGDSPLHF
J gene: TRBJ1-6
clone size: -
D gene: TRBD1
V gene: TRBV7-3

CDR3 DNA: TGTGCCAGCAGCCCGGACCCCGGGACAGGGTTGGAGACCCAGTACTTC
CDR3 protein: CASSPDPGTGLETQYF
J gene: TRBJ2-5
clone size: -
D gene: TRBD1
V gene: TRBV5-5

CDR3 DNA: TGTGCCTGGAGTCATGACAGGGGCCGGACTGAAGCTTTCTTT
CDR3 protein: CAWSHDRGRTEAFF
J gene: TRBJ1-1
clone size: -
D gene: TRBD1
V gene: TRBV30

CDR3 DNA: TGTGCCAGCGGGAAAGACCCTCGGGGGACCTACGAGCAGTACTTC
CDR3 protein: CASGKDPRGTYEQYF
J gene: TRBJ2-7
clone size: -
D gene: -
V gene: TRBV6-5

CDR3 DNA: TGCAGCGTTCTCAGGGGCGGCACAGATACGCAGTATTTT
CDR3 protein: CSVLRGGTDTQYF
J gene: TRBJ2-3
clone size: -
D gene: -
V gene: TRBV29-1

CDR3 DNA: TGTGCCACCAGCAGAGACTACCTCGGAGGAGCGAACACTGAAGCTTTCTTT
CDR3 protein: CATSRDYLGGANTEAFF
J gene: TRBJ1-1
clone size: -
D gene: -
V gene: TRBV15

CDR3 DNA: TGTGCCAGCAGCCATACTAGGGCTAGCACAGATACGCAGTATTTT
CDR3 protein: CASSHTRASTDTQYF
J gene: TRBJ2-3
clone size: once
D gene: -
V gene: TRBV6-5

CDR3 DNA: TGTGCCTTCCTCCGCACTGACAGGGTGGATGGCTACACCTTC
CDR3 protein: CAFLRTDRVDGYTF
J gene: TRBJ1-2
clone size: -
D gene: TRBD1
V gene: TRBV30

CDR3 DNA: TGTGCCAGCAGGGACATAATTTCACCCCTCCACTTT
CDR3 protein: CASRDIISPLHF
J gene: TRBJ1-6
clone size: -
D gene: -
V gene: TRBV2

CDR3 DNA: TGCGCCAGCAGCTCCACCGGGACAGGGTCAGGCGAGCAGTACTTC
CDR3 protein: CASSSTGTGSGEQYF
J gene: TRBJ2-7
clone size: few
D gene: TRBD1
V gene: TRBV5-1

CDR3 DNA: TGTGCCAGCAGCTGGACAGGGCTCCCCGGGGAGCTGTTTTTT
CDR3 protein: CASSWTGLPGELFF
J gene: TRBJ2-2
clone size: -
D gene: TRBD1
V gene: TRBV5-5

CDR3 DNA: TGTGCCAGCAGCCGTCGGGTTGGCGGGGGGATCGACGAGCAGTACTTC
CDR3 protein: CASSRRVGGGIDEQYF
J gene: TRBJ2-7
clone size: -
D gene: TRBD2
V gene: TRBV7-8

CDR3 DNA: TGTGCCAGCTCACCAATGAGGGGGGGCTGGGATGAGCAGTTCTTC
CDR3 protein: CASSPMRGGWDEQFF
J gene: TRBJ2-1
clone size: -
D gene: -
V gene: TRBV18

CDR3 DNA: TGTGCCAGCAGTGAGGGACAGGGGGCTTCACCCCTCCACTTT
CDR3 protein: CASSEGQGASPLHF
J gene: TRBJ1-6
clone size: -
D gene: TRBD1
V gene: TRBV6-4

CDR3 DNA: TGTGCCAGCAGTAGAGAGTACTATGGCTACACCTTC
CDR3 protein: CASSREYYGYTF
J gene: TRBJ1-2
clone size: -
D gene: -
V gene: TRBV25-1

CDR3 DNA: TGTGCCAACATGGACTTTGTTAGGAACACTGAAGCTTTCTTT
CDR3 protein: CANMDFVRNTEAFF
J gene: TRBJ1-1
clone size: -
D gene: -
V gene: TRBV6-5

CDR3 DNA: TGTGCCATCAAACCGGGACAGGGGGCGGTGAACACTGAAGCTTTCTTT
CDR3 protein: CAIKPGQGAVNTEAFF
J gene: TRBJ1-1
clone size: once
D gene: TRBD1
V gene: TRBV10-3

CDR3 DNA: TGTGCCAGCAGCTATCGGGACAGCACTGAAGCTTTCTTT
CDR3 protein: CASSYRDSTEAFF
J gene: TRBJ1-1
clone size: -
D gene: TRBD1
V gene: TRBV11-2

CDR3 DNA: TGTGCCAGTAGTATGGGCGGGGTTTGGTACGAGCAGTACTTC
CDR3 protein: CASSMGGVWYEQYF
J gene: TRBJ2-7
clone size: -
D gene: -
V gene: TRBV19

CDR3 DNA: TGTGCCAGCAGCCCGGGACAGGGGTTCCAGCCCCAGCATTTT
CDR3 protein: CASSPGQGFQPQHF
J gene: TRBJ1-5
clone size: -
D gene: TRBD1
V gene: TRBV11-2

CDR3 DNA: TGCGCCAGCAGCCTCACGTACAGGGCCCTCGGGGGCTACACCTTC
CDR3 protein: CASSLTYRALGGYTF
J gene: TRBJ1-2
clone size: -
D gene: -
V gene: TRBV4-1

CDR3 DNA: TGCGCCAGCAGCCAAGCACTACAGGGGGCGCAGAGTGGCTACACCTTC
CDR3 protein: CASSQALQGAQSGYTF
J gene: TRBJ1-2
clone size: -
D gene: TRBD1
V gene: TRBV4-1

CDR3 DNA: TGTGCCAGCAGCCAAGATAGTGGAGATGAGCAGTTCTTC
CDR3 protein: CASSQDSGDEQFF
J gene: TRBJ2-1
clone size: -
D gene: -
V gene: TRBV3-1/TRBV3-2

CDR3 DNA: TGCAGTGCTAGTGGGACAGAGTATGGCTACACCTTC
CDR3 protein: CSASGTEYGYTF
J gene: TRBJ1-2
clone size: -
D gene: TRBD1
V gene: TRBV20-1

CDR3 DNA: TGCGCCAGCAGCCAAGCGGGGGCCAACGTCCTGACTTTC
CDR3 protein: CASSQAGANVLTF
J gene: TRBJ2-6
clone size: -
D gene: -
V gene: TRBV4-3

CDR3 DNA: TGTGCCAGCTCACCGGAGACAGGGATGATCTATGGCTACACCTTC
CDR3 protein: CASSPETGMIYGYTF
J gene: TRBJ1-2
clone size: -
D gene: TRBD1
V gene: TRBV18

CDR3 DNA: TGCGCCAGCAGCCAAGAAGGGACAGGGGCAAACAATGAGCAGTTCTTC
CDR3 protein: CASSQEGTGANNEQFF
J gene: TRBJ2-1
clone size: -
D gene: TRBD1
V gene: TRBV4-1

CDR3 DNA: TGCGCCAGCAGCCAGCAAACCCCCGGGACAGGGGCTGAAAAACTGTTTTTT
CDR3 protein: CASSQQTPGTGAEKLFF
J gene: TRBJ1-4
clone size: -
D gene: TRBD1
V gene: TRBV4-3

CDR3 DNA: TGTGCCTGGCCCCCCGGGGGACCTGGAAACACCATATATTTT
CDR3 protein: CAWPPGGPGNTIYF
J gene: TRBJ1-3
clone size: -
D gene: -
V gene: TRBV30

CDR3 DNA: TGCAGCGTTGAAGGGGGACAGGGGGGTGCTGAAGCTTTCTTT
CDR3 protein: CSVEGGQGGAEAFF
J gene: TRBJ1-1
clone size: -
D gene: TRBD1
V gene: TRBV29-1

CDR3 DNA: TGTGCCAGCAGCTTCGCGATGACAGGGAACTATGGCTACACCTTC
CDR3 protein: CASSFAMTGNYGYTF
J gene: TRBJ1-2
clone size: -
D gene: TRBD1
V gene: TRBV7-2

CDR3 DNA: TGTGCCAGCAGCCCCACCAGCTGGAGAGACACCATATATTTT
CDR3 protein: CASSPTSWRDTIYF
J gene: TRBJ1-3
clone size: -
D gene: -
V gene: TRBV7-6

CDR3 DNA: TGCGCCAGCAGCACGAGAGAGTCCGGGGAGCTGTTTTTT
CDR3 protein: CASSTRESGELFF
J gene: TRBJ2-2
clone size: -
D gene: -
V gene: TRBV5-1

CDR3 DNA: TGTGCCACCCACCGACTAGCGGGGGACACAGATACGCAGTATTTT
CDR3 protein: CATHRLAGDTDTQYF
J gene: TRBJ2-3
clone size: once
D gene: TRBD2
V gene: TRBV10-3

CDR3 DNA: TGTGCCAGTAGTACTCGGTGGGGACAGGGGGCTACCGGGGAGCTGTTTTTT
CDR3 protein: CASSTRWGQGATGELFF
J gene: TRBJ2-2
clone size: few
D gene: TRBD1
V gene: TRBV19

CDR3 DNA: TGTGCCAGCAGCCGAACAGGGCCGAGTGCTTTCTTT
CDR3 protein: CASSRTGPSAFF
J gene: TRBJ1-1
clone size: once
D gene: -
V gene: TRBV6-2/TRBV6-3

CDR3 DNA: TGTGCCAGCAGCTTCTACCGGGACAGCTCCTACGAGCAGTACTTC
CDR3 protein: CASSFYRDSSYEQYF
J gene: TRBJ2-7
clone size: -
D gene: TRBD1
V gene: TRBV11-2

CDR3 DNA: TGTGCCAGCACCGTCGACAGGGGGAACACCATATATTTT
CDR3 protein: CASTVDRGNTIYF
J gene: TRBJ1-3
clone size: -
D gene: TRBD1
V gene: TRBV6-5

CDR3 DNA: TGTGCCAGCAGCCCAATGTCTCAGGTTTGGGATCAGCCCCAGCATTTT
CDR3 protein: CASSPMSQVWDQPQHF
J gene: TRBJ1-5
clone size: -
D gene: -
V gene: TRBV6-2/TRBV6-3

CDR3 DNA: TGTGCCAGCAGCCCGGGACTAGCGGGGGGGCCCCTCACCGGGGAGCTGTTTTTT
CDR3 protein: CASSPGLAGGPLTGELFF
J gene: TRBJ2-2
clone size: -
D gene: TRBD2
V gene: TRBV11-2